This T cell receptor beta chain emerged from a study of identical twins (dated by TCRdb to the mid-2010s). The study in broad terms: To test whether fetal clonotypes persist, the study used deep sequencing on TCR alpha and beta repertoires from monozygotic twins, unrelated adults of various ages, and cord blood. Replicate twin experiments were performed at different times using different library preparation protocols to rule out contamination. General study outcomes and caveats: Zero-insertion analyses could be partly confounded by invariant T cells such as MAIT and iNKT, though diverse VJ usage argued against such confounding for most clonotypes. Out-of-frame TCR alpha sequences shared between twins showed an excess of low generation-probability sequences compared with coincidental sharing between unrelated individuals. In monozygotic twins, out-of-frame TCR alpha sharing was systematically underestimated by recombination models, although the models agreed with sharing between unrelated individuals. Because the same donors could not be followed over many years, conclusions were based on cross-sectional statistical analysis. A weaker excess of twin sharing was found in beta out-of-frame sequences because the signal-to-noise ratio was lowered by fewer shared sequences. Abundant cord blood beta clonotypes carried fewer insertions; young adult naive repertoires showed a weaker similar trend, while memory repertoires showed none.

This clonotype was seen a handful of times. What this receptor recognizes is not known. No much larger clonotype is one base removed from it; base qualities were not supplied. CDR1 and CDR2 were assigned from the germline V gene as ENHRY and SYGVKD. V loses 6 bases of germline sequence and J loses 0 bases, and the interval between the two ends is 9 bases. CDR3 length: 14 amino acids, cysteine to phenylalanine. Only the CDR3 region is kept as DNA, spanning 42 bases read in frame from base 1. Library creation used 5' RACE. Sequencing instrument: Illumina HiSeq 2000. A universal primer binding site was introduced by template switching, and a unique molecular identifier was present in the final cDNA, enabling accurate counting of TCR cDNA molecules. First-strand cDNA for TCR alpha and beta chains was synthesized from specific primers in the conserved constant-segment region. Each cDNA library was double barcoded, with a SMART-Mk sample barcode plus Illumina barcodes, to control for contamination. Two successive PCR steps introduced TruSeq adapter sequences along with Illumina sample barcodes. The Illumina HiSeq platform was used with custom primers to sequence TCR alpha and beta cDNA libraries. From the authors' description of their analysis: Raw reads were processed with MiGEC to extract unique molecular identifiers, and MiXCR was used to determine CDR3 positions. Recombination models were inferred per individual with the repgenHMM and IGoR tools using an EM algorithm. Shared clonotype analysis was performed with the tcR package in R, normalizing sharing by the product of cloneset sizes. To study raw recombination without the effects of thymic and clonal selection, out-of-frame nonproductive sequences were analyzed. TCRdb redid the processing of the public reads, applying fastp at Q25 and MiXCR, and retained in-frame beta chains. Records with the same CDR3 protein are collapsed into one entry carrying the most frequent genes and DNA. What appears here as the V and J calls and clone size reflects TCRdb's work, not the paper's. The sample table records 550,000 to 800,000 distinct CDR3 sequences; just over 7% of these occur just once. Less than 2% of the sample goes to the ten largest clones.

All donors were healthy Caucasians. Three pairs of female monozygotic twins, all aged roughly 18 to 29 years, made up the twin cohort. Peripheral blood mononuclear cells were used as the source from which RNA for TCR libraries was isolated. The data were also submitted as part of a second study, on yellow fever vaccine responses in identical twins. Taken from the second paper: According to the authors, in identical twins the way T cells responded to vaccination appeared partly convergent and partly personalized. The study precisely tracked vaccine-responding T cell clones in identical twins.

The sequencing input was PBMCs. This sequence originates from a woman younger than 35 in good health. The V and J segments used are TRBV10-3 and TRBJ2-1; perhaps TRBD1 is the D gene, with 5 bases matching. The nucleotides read TGTGCCATCAGAAAAGACAGCTCCTACAATGAGCAGTTCTTC. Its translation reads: CAIRKDSSYNEQFF.